This T cell receptor beta chain was retrieved from a study of blood T cells in healthy people across ages. CDR1 is MGHRA and CDR2 is YSYEKL in the germline V gene. The CDR3 is made up of 14 amino acids. The ends were cut back, 2 bases at V and 5 bases at J, with 10 bases in the middle. The use of a sample-barcoded 5' primer and a J-beta primer mix characterized a second PCR of roughly 7 to 12 cycles. TCRdb fed the 5' RACE reads into MiXCR, producing one record per CDR3 protein. Of 650,000 to 1,000,000 distinct CDR3 sequences in the sample, 46% were seen once. Turning to this clonotype: Antigen unknown.

General study points: The study could not conclusively compare naive and antigen-experienced cells, given its unsorted PBMCs. TCR beta diversity per million T cells fell roughly linearly with age. Donor CMV infection status was unknown, possibly confounding age-related changes in expanded clonotypes.

The clonotype was recovered from a man older than 75 in good health. Sequenced: blood. The rearrangement joins TRBV4-1 to TRBJ2-1; D unclear. The DNA for the CDR3 is TGCGCCAGCAGCCAACTGGGGTCGAACAATGAGCAGTTCTTC. Amino acid sequence: CASSQLGSNNEQFF.